The present T cell receptor (beta chain) was sequenced within a study of persistence of HIV-infected CD4 T cells. Study-wide results and limits: CMV- and Gag-responding cells had lower TCRbeta richness than CD3/CD28-responding cells.

Overlapping HIV-1 Gag 15-mer peptides at 0.85 to 1 ug per peptide per mL were used. Memory cells lacking CD40L and CD69 with high CD45RO were sorted. Suppressive ART was started during chronic HIV-1 infection in these adults. This was the immunoSEQ version 4 assay in survey mode. Each sample used up to 1 ug genomic DNA diluted to around 9.9 ng/uL. Here immunoSEQ multiplex PCR was the method, and the copy in TCRdb shows in-frame clones only, minus some. This sample has tens of thousands of clones; roughly 80% occur once, and the top ten carry 15% to 20%. The count of this clone is one. Its cognate antigen is unknown. This receptor was identified in an adult woman with HIV who was CMV-seropositive. The material sequenced was CD4+ T cells sorted from PBMCs after roughly 20-hour stimulation, taken from a patient who received antiretroviral therapy.

As DNA, the CDR3 is TGTGCCAGCAGTAAAATCAGGGGAAGGACCTACAATGAGCAGTTCTTC. Its translation is CASSKIRGRTYNEQFF. The chain links TRBV27 to TRBJ2-1, with TRBD1 as a possible D gene (6 bases). CDR3 length: 16 amino acids. Germline loops: CDR1 MNHEY, CDR2 SMNVEV (reference sequence). Trimming left V 5 bases short and J 2 bases short, with 16 bases between.